This T cell receptor (beta chain) came from a study of cytomegalovirus exposure and HLA in healthy donors. As to this clone: Antigen specificity is unknown.

Overall study findings and caveats: According to the study, 150 to 200 TCR beta chains were cytomegalovirus-associated. Per a later analysis, HLA-associated TCR beta chains showed more clonal expansion than other, equally common TCR beta chains.

The primer mix had 60 Vbeta and 13 Jbeta primers. Per the study methods: Later, roughly 77 million unique TCR beta chains were counted in an analysis, and approximately 10 million of them were shared. TCRdb keeps only in-frame clones here, not all; method: immunoSEQ multiplex PCR. The V and J calls and the clone size are those of that table, but D and trimming were determined from the DNA. The repertoire holds 150,000 to 200,000 clones, more than 75% seen once, with roughly 2.5% in the top ten. The germline CDR1 and CDR2 sequences are SGHNT and YENEEA. The V gene end was trimmed by 5 bases and the J gene end by 8 bases; junction bases not matched to a gene: 11. The CDR3 totals 15 residues.

This receptor was obtained from a woman younger than 45 in good health and CMV-seropositive. What was sequenced was PBMCs. The chain recombines TRBV11-3 with TRBJ1-4; 7 bases align to TRBD1. The CDR3 DNA reads TGTGCCAGCAGCACCCAGGGGGGAAGAAGAGAAAAACTGTTTTTT. Translating it yields CASSTQGGRREKLFF.